The 13 T cell receptor beta chains below all came from one sample that was sequenced in a study of T cells in Graves' hyperthyroidism and ophthalmopathy. Amplified TCR beta CDR3 regions derived from RNA transcripts. Using the HTBI primer set, a first-round RT-PCR was run on the TCR CDR3. From the multiplex PCR reads, TCRdb called clonotypes with MiXCR, one entry per CDR3 protein. The sample lists about 560,000 distinct CDR3 sequences; over 15% were seen once. Sequencing was performed on blood. The source of these receptors is a young woman with Graves' hyperthyroidism.

The V and J genes are TRBV15 and TRBJ1-2, with D perhaps TRBD1 (5 bases). Trimming left V 0 bases short and J 4 bases short, with 9 bases between. CDR1 and CDR2 from the germline V gene are LNHNV and YYDKDF (reference sequence). The CDR3 sequence is 14 residues long. The DNA for the CDR3 is TGTGCCACCAGCAGAGATTCCCAGGGCTATGGCTACACCTTC. Translation gives CATSRDSQGYGYTF.

This clonotype was seen many times. The rearrangement joins TRBV7-3 to TRBJ1-1; 9 bases match TRBD1. Trimming cost V 4 bases and J 5 bases; bases outside gene matches: 11. CDR1 is SGHTA and CDR2 is FQGTGA in the germline V gene. CDR3 size: 16 residues. CDR3 in amino acids: CASSSTGGGGRTEAFF. For the CDR3, the DNA is TGTGCCAGCAGCTCGACAGGGGGAGGAGGGAGGACTGAAGCTTTCTTT.

This chain uses TRBV3-1 with TRBJ2-2; TRBD2 aligns across 7 bases. Germline V gene data show CDR1 as LGHDT and CDR2 as YNNKEL (reference sequence). CDR3 size: 18 residues. The V segment lost 2 bases and the J segment 4 bases; nucleotides outside the gene matches: 13. The CDR3 spells CASSQFIPGGRGTGELFF. CDR3 nucleotides: TGTGCCAGCAGCCAATTCATCCCCGGGGGGAGAGGCACCGGGGAGCTGTTTTTT.

Comments on this clonotype: At one of its ends the junction is not consistent with the germline gene, which may arise from a read error. V gene TRBV30 combines with J gene TRBJ2-2; a possible D gene is TRBD2 (5 bases). In germline, CDR1 is GTSNPN, CDR2 SVGIG (reference sequence). This CDR3 contains 14 residues. CDR3 region: CAWTHTGNAGELFF. The CDR3 bases are TGTGCCTGGACCCATACCGGGAACGCCGGGGAGCTGTTTTTT.

The V gene is TRBV20-1, the J gene TRBJ2-3, with D unresolved. Germline V lookup: CDR1 DFQATT, CDR2 SNEGSKA (reference sequence). This CDR3 is built from 15 residues. Trimming removed 5 bases from V and 0 bases from J, with 15 bases in between. The CDR3 bases are TGCAGTGCTCCGCTAAGGGTCACTAGCACAGATACGCAGTATTTT. This encodes CSAPLRVTSTDTQYF.

This clonotype has just one count. A much larger clone lies a single base off, so this may be a read error. The rearrangement joins TRBV6-4 to TRBJ2-7, with TRBD1 matching over 9 bases. Germline V gene lookup returns CDR1 MRHNA and CDR2 SNTAGT. J gave up 1 base and V 3 bases, and 4 bases lay outside the gene matches. The CDR3 loop spans 15 amino acids. The CDR3 loop reads CASSDPGQGSYEQYF. DNA for the CDR3: TGTGCCAGCAGTGATCCGGGACAGGGATCCTACGAGCAGTACTTC.

This clonotype was recorded at least ten times. The chain uses TRBV5-1 and TRBJ2-1, with 8 bases fitting TRBD2. The CDR3 runs to 14 residues. Germline V gives CDR1 SGHRS, CDR2 YFSETQ. The junction had 9 bases not matched to a gene; V was cut back by 4 bases and J by 9 bases. This CDR3 reads CASSGAGVKGEQFF. Here the CDR3 DNA reads TGCGCCAGCAGCGGAGCGGGAGTAAAGGGTGAGCAGTTCTTC.

This clonotype has a handful of counts. The chain links TRBV30 to TRBJ1-5; 12 positions match TRBD1. V lost 4 bases and J lost 7; bases outside the gene matches: 8. CDR3 length: 15 amino acids. Germline assignment: CDR1 GTSNPN and CDR2 SVGIG (reference sequence). The CDR3 reads CAWTPGQGAGQPQHF. The CDR3 nucleotides read TGTGCCTGGACGCCGGGACAGGGGGCAGGCCAGCCCCAGCATTTT.

This rearrangement joins TRBV3-1 to TRBJ2-7, with 10 bases fitting TRBD1. The V gene's germline CDR1 is LGHDT and CDR2 YNNKEL (reference sequence). With 6 bases clipped from V and 3 bases from J, the junction kept 5 bases outside the gene matches. The CDR3 has 14 residues. The CDR3 reads CASRDRGSNYEQYF. DNA for the CDR3: TGTGCCAGCAGGGACAGGGGGAGTAACTACGAGCAGTACTTC.

This clonotype has just one count. In DNA form, the CDR3 reads TGTGCCAGCGGAGGGGATAGCACAGATACGCAGTATTTT. Protein sequence: CASGGDSTDTQYF. The chain is built from TRBV9 and TRBJ2-3, with D possibly TRBD2 on 6 matching bases. This CDR3 region has 13 residues. Germline V gene sequence: CDR1 SGDLS, CDR2 YYNGEE. V was clipped by 7 bases and J by 0 bases, with 9 bases between them.

This clonotype has at least ten counts. The rearrangement joins TRBV28 to TRBJ2-3; D is possibly TRBD2 (6 bases). V lost 3 bases to trimming and J lost 2 bases, with 33 bases between them. Germline loops: CDR1 MDHEN, CDR2 SYDVKM. The CDR3 contains 22 residues. The CDR3 DNA follows: TGTGCCAGCAGTTTTCCGCCGGGAGCGACCGCCTCGGGAATGGGAATCACAGATACGCAGTATTTT. It encodes CASSFPPGATASGMGITDTQYF.

The chain uses TRBV6-2 or TRBV6-3 and TRBJ2-3; unclear D gene. V shed 6 bases and J shed 4 bases, with 11 bases lying between them. Germline-derived CDR1 and CDR2 are MNHEY and SVGEGT. This CDR3 region has 13 residues. The CDR3 protein is CASRGRTPDTQYF. The CDR3 DNA is TGTGCCAGCAGGGGCCGAACCCCAGATACGCAGTATTTT.

The J gene is TRBJ1-2, the V gene TRBV10-3, with D unresolved. Per germline, CDR1 ENHRY and CDR2 SYGVKD. The CDR3 covers 14 residues. Between the trimmed V and J ends, which lost 6 bases and 2 bases, there was a span of 13 bases. The CDR3 loop is CAISKTITNYGYTF. CDR3 bases: TGTGCCATCAGCAAAACAATCACGAACTATGGCTACACCTTC.